The rows below give T cell receptor beta chains drawn from one sample of a study of blood T cells in healthy people across ages. TCRdb re-called the 5' RACE reads with MiXCR, one entry per CDR3 protein. This sample carries roughly 1.5 million distinct CDR3 sequences, about 45% of them seen once, and the ten largest clones take around 4%. The sequenced sample was blood. The source of these receptors is a woman younger than 30 in good health. Each CDR3 is given with its conserved first and last residue. The D gene is left open where the match is weak. Expanded clones get a size class; other rows say once, few or many, or leave the size out.

TRBJ2-7,TRBV6-5,-,-,CASSYSYGSNYEQYF,TGTGCCAGCAGTTACTCGTACGGATCGAACTACGAGCAGTACTTC
TRBJ1-5,TRBV20-1,TRBD1,once,CSARPDRDHQPQHF,TGCAGTGCCCGTCCGGACAGGGACCATCAGCCCCAGCATTTT
TRBJ1-1,TRBV5-1,TRBD1,few,CASSGLQGGTEAFF,TGCGCCAGCAGCGGCCTGCAGGGGGGCACTGAAGCTTTCTTT
TRBJ1-2,TRBV11-2,-,-,CASSPTPRRGLQRRYTF,TGTGCCAGCAGCCCAACCCCCCGAAGAGGGCTACAGCGCCGCTACACCTTC
TRBJ2-4,TRBV4-1,-,-,CASSQVGGASNIQYF,TGCGCCAGCAGCCAAGTTGGCGGGGCTTCAAACATTCAGTACTTC
TRBJ2-4,TRBV20-1,TRBD2,-,CSARAGSSKNIQYF,TGCAGTGCCCGAGCGGGGTCGTCCAAAAACATTCAGTACTTC
TRBJ2-7,TRBV6-6,-,once,CASSYWEYEQYF,TGTGCCAGCAGTTACTGGGAATACGAGCAGTACTTC
TRBJ2-3,TRBV20-1,-,few,CSARGPGAKTDTQYF,TGCAGTGCTAGAGGGCCGGGGGCGAAAACAGATACGCAGTATTTT
TRBJ2-7,TRBV12-3/TRBV12-4,TRBD2,-,CASSFLGGTRYEQYF,TGTGCCAGCAGTTTTCTGGGGGGGACCCGCTACGAGCAGTACTTC
TRBJ2-3,TRBV4-3,TRBD2,once,CASSQILAGVRRGTDMQYF,TGCGCCAGCAGCCAAATACTAGCGGGAGTCCGCCGTGGCACAGATATGCAGTATTTT
TRBJ1-5,TRBV9,-,few,CASSLNPGTSISNQPQHF,TGTGCCAGCAGCCTCAACCCCGGGACATCTATTAGCAATCAGCCCCAGCATTTT
TRBJ2-1,TRBV7-9,-,many,CASSLYHNEQFF,TGTGCCAGCAGCTTATACCACAATGAGCAGTTCTTC
TRBJ2-3,TRBV20-1,-,-,CSASLTGGDTQYF,TGCAGTGCTTCCCTAACTGGGGGTGATACGCAGTATTTT
TRBJ1-1,TRBV6-2/TRBV6-3,-,-,CASSYPPARGYTEAFF,TGTGCCAGCAGTTACCCCCCGGCTAGGGGCTACACTGAAGCTTTCTTT
TRBJ2-7,TRBV2,TRBD1,-,CASRDRVDHEQYF,TGTGCCAGCAGAGACAGGGTCGACCACGAGCAGTACTTC
TRBJ2-7,TRBV2,TRBD1,few,CASTGTGGYEQYF,TGTGCCAGTACCGGGACAGGGGGGTACGAGCAGTACTTC
TRBJ1-1,TRBV27,-,-,CASSLQAWTEAFF,TGTGCCAGCAGTCTTCAGGCTTGGACTGAAGCTTTCTTT
TRBJ2-3,TRBV7-9,-,many,CASSRTADTQYF,TGTGCCAGCAGCCGGACAGCAGATACGCAGTATTTT
TRBJ2-4,TRBV29-1,-,-,CSVIHRDKNIQYF,TGCAGCGTCATACACCGGGACAAAAACATTCAGTACTTC
TRBJ2-1,TRBV7-2,-,-,CASSESGTGVYNEQFF,TGTGCCAGCAGCGAATCCGGGACTGGCGTATACAATGAGCAGTTCTTC
TRBJ1-1,TRBV7-2,-,-,CASSPSRIEAFF,TGTGCCAGCAGCCCCTCCCGGATTGAAGCTTTCTTT
TRBJ1-2,TRBV7-9,-,few,CASSLNWGANYGYTF,TGTGCCAGCAGCTTAAATTGGGGGGCTAACTATGGCTACACCTTC
TRBJ1-4,TRBV9,-,-,CASSPWGRANEKLFF,TGTGCCAGCAGCCCCTGGGGCAGGGCTAATGAAAAACTGTTTTTT
TRBJ2-5,TRBV12-3/TRBV12-4,-,-,CASRLQGPQYF,TGTGCCAGCAGACTTCAGGGACCACAGTACTTC
TRBJ2-7,TRBV7-2,TRBD2,once,CASSLGVAGGPYEQYF,TGTGCCAGCAGCTTAGGAGTAGCGGGGGGGCCCTACGAGCAGTACTTC
TRBJ2-3,TRBV25-1,-,few,CASSPEGSSTDTQYF,TGTGCCAGCAGTCCCGAGGGCTCTAGCACAGATACGCAGTATTTT
TRBJ2-3,TRBV5-1,TRBD2,few,CASSLGLAGEADTQYF,TGCGCCAGCAGCTTGGGACTAGCGGGAGAAGCAGATACGCAGTATTTT
TRBJ2-7,TRBV6-5,-,-,CATGRPTDEQYF,TGTGCCACAGGGAGACCCACGGACGAGCAGTACTTC
TRBJ2-5,TRBV2,-,few,CASSEQLGQETQYF,TGTGCCAGCAGTGAACAGCTCGGTCAAGAGACCCAGTACTTC
TRBJ2-1,TRBV4-2,TRBD2,few,CASSNSLAGYNEQFF,TGTGCCAGCAGCAACAGTCTAGCGGGTTACAATGAGCAGTTCTTC
TRBJ2-3,TRBV27,TRBD1,-,CASSLRDRGADTQYF,TGTGCCAGCAGTTTACGGGACAGGGGGGCAGATACGCAGTATTTT
TRBJ2-7,TRBV6-1,-,many,CASSEGIYEQYF,TGTGCCAGCAGTGAAGGGATCTACGAGCAGTACTTC
TRBJ1-5,TRBV6-6,-,few,CASTGTSYSNQPQHF,TGTGCCAGTACGGGGACCTCTTATAGCAATCAGCCCCAGCATTTT
TRBJ1-1,TRBV20-1,-,-,CSASTAEAFF,TGCAGTGCTAGTACTGCAGAAGCTTTCTTT
TRBJ1-2,TRBV4-1,-,-,CASSQGENFQYGYTF,TGCGCCAGCAGCCAAGGGGAGAATTTCCAGTATGGCTACACCTTC
TRBJ1-4,TRBV12-3/TRBV12-4,-,few,CASTPSRDNEKLFF,TGTGCCAGCACCCCGTCCAGGGATAATGAAAAACTGTTTTTT
TRBJ2-3,TRBV7-6,TRBD1,few,CASSFGTGAPSSTDTQYF,TGTGCCAGCAGCTTTGGGACAGGGGCACCATCTAGCACAGATACGCAGTATTTT
TRBJ1-2,TRBV5-1,-,-,CASSLDLIGLNYGYTF,TGCGCCAGCAGCTTGGATCTTATCGGGCTTAACTATGGCTACACCTTC
TRBJ1-6,TRBV27,TRBD1,few,CASSVRGSSPLHF,TGTGCCAGCAGCGTCAGGGGGTCTTCACCCCTCCACTTT
TRBJ2-7,TRBV12-3/TRBV12-4,-,-,CASRAGPDYEQYF,TGTGCCAGCAGGGCAGGCCCCGACTACGAGCAGTACTTC
TRBJ1-6,TRBV18,TRBD1,-,CASSPSGPQGDLNSPLHF,TGTGCCAGCTCACCATCAGGCCCCCAGGGGGATTTAAATTCACCCCTCCACTTT
TRBJ1-1,TRBV5-1,-,-,CASSLSPEMNTEAFF,TGCGCCAGCAGCTTGTCTCCCGAGATGAACACTGAAGCTTTCTTT
TRBJ2-4,TRBV20-1,-,few,CSARVPLAKNIQYF,TGCAGTGCTAGAGTGCCCCTGGCCAAAAACATTCAGTACTTC
TRBJ2-4,TRBV4-3,-,-,CASSQGRRGSAKNIQYF,TGCGCCAGCAGCCAAGGACGCAGGGGTTCAGCCAAAAACATTCAGTACTTC
TRBJ2-1,TRBV20-1,TRBD2,few,CSAVAGNNEQFF,TGCAGTGCTGTAGCGGGGAACAATGAGCAGTTCTTC
TRBJ1-6,TRBV6-2/TRBV6-3,-,-,CASSYSMNSPPHF,TGTGCCAGCAGTTACTCAATGAATTCACCCCCCCACTTT
TRBJ2-3,TRBV7-2,TRBD1,few,CASSFDRGSADTQYF,TGTGCCAGCAGCTTCGACAGGGGGAGCGCAGATACGCAGTATTTT
TRBJ2-1,TRBV5-5,-,-,CASSSRLVTDEQFF,TGTGCCAGCAGCTCGCGACTAGTTACCGATGAGCAGTTCTTC
TRBJ1-1,TRBV6-5,-,few,CATPPGSFF,TGTGCCACCCCTCCCGGGAGTTTCTTT
TRBJ2-7,TRBV7-9,-,few,CASSSDRLSSYEQYF,TGTGCCAGCAGCTCTGACAGGTTGAGCTCCTACGAGCAGTACTTC
TRBJ2-7,TRBV11-2,-,-,CASSLSSGRTYEQYF,TGTGCCAGCAGCTTAAGTTCGGGAAGAACCTACGAGCAGTACTTC
TRBJ1-2,TRBV13,-,many,CASSPGTAIYGYTF,TGTGCCAGCAGCCCCGGGACTGCGATCTATGGCTACACCTTC
TRBJ2-1,TRBV11-2,-,-,CASRTFAYEQFF,TGTGCCAGCCGGACGTTCGCCTACGAGCAGTTCTTC
TRBJ2-7,TRBV27,-,-,CASSLRLGDKPYEQYF,TGTGCCAGCAGTTTAAGGCTGGGGGACAAGCCCTACGAGCAGTACTTC
TRBJ2-6,TRBV2,-,-,CARGAAGANVLTF,TGTGCCAGAGGGGCAGCTGGGGCCAACGTCCTGACTTTC